This record covers a single T cell receptor (beta chain). This entry is derived from a study of blood T cell repertoires in COVID-19. Study-wide background: Acute and convalescent COVID-19 specimens originated in the United States, Italy and Spain.

Methods used by the authors: The assay estimated nucleated cells by amplifying reference gene primers. Only in-frame clones appear in the TCRdb table, and some are missing; sequencing was by immunoSEQ multiplex PCR. The V and J calls and clone size are taken from that table; D and trimming were inferred from the DNA. The data show approximately 270,000 clones, roughly 90% seen once. Germline values: CDR1 MNHEY, CDR2 SVGAGI. The ends were cut back, 9 bases at V and 0 bases at J, with 18 bases in the middle. CDR3 length: 15 residues. Participant age was about 18 to 89 years, and participants resided in approximately 24 US areas. Cohort placement rested on clinical history that participants reported themselves.

This receptor was identified in an older woman who had recovered from COVID-19. The sequencing sample was made of PBMCs or T cells enriched from blood (not recorded which). The chain is built from TRBV6-5 and TRBJ2-7; possibly TRBD2 for D (6 bases). CDR3 sequence: CARRRPGLTSYEQYF. As DNA, the CDR3 is TGTGCCAGAAGACGACCGGGACTGACCTCCTACGAGCAGTACTTC.